A single T cell receptor (beta chain) is shown here with its context. Its target is unknown. This entry belongs to a study of beta chain features in type 1 diabetes. Study-level background: The study examined more than 100,000,000 sorted cells across all samples.

TCRB transcripts that were expressed got sequenced, as all of the isolated RNA had been reverse transcribed. Using immunoSEQ multiplex PCR, the repertoire was profiled, and TCRdb retains in-frame clones only, with some absent. There are under 200,000 clones in the sample; about 8.1% occur only once, and 0.55% to 0.75% lies in the top ten. Findings of the study overall: At VDJ recombination sites, type 1 diabetes patients had fewer insertions and more deleted nucleotides.

The CDR3 runs 17 residues. The germline V gene has CDR1 SGHTA and CDR2 FQGNSA. V was pared by 2 bases and J by 0 bases, with 16 bases between. Averaging approximately 0.11 L, one heparinised blood draw came from each individual donor. Stem cell-like memory, regulatory, central memory and naive CD4+ cells were sorted via CD45RO/CCR7/CD25/CD127/CD95/CD27. This receptor was obtained from a man between 18 and 35 years old in good health. Sequenced input: central memory CD4+ T cells from blood. This chain connects TRBV7-2 to TRBJ1-1; D is undetermined. The CDR3 is CASSLLGGPFMNTEAFF. In DNA form, the CDR3 reads TGTGCCAGCAGCTTACTGGGAGGGCCGTTTATGAACACTGAAGCTTTCTTT.